These 14 T cell receptor beta chains share one sample of origin, sequenced in a study of blood T cell repertoires in COVID-19. The method was immunoSEQ multiplex PCR; TCRdb's version includes in-frame clones alone and lacks a portion of them. Here the sample spans 270,000 or so clones, over 85% being singletons. Material: peripheral blood. The receptors shown here come from a woman in her thirties with COVID-19, enrolled during active disease.

V usage is TRBV10-3 and J usage is TRBJ1-2; D is undetermined. The CDR3 is 12 residues long. Trimming removed 0 bases from V and 4 bases from J, with 3 bases in between. The germline V gene encodes CDR1 ENHRY and CDR2 SYGVKD. As DNA, the CDR3 is TGTGCCATCAGTGAGTCCATCTATGGCTACACCTTC. Translation: CAISESIYGYTF.

The chain carries TRBV28 and TRBJ2-7, with 9 bases lining up with TRBD1. Germline lookup yields CDR1 MDHEN and CDR2 SYDVKM. The CDR3 is 14 residues long. Trimming took 6 bases from V and 2 from J; bases not matched to a gene: 5. The CDR3 sequence: CASSSGTGTYEQYF. As DNA, the CDR3 is TGTGCCAGCAGCTCCGGGACAGGGACCTACGAGCAGTACTTC. The full variable domain, rest sourced from reference TRBV28 and TRBJ2-7, is DVKVTQSSRYLVKRTGEKVFLECVQDMDHENMFWYRQDPGLGLRLIYFSYDVKMKEKGDIPEGYSVSREKKERFSLILESASTNQTSMYLCASSSGTGTYEQYFGPGTRLTVT.

The CDR3 DNA is TGTGCCAGCAGCCCCTGGAGCGGGGGGGGTTCCTACGAGCAGTACTTC. It codes for CASSPWSGGGSYEQYF. This rearrangement joins TRBV9 to TRBJ2-7; TRBD2 matches 10 bases. J was trimmed by 1 base and V by 4 bases; bases with no gene match: 8. The CDR3 covers 16 residues. Germline values: CDR1 SGDLS, CDR2 YYNGEE.

The rearrangement uses TRBV7-2 and TRBJ2-1, with D possibly being TRBD2 (5 bases). The CDR3 runs 15 residues. The germline V and J ends were trimmed by 5 bases and 2 bases, with 13 bases remaining between them. Per germline, CDR1 SGHTA and CDR2 FQGNSA. The CDR3 region is CASSLSAAAYNEQFF. CDR3 DNA: TGTGCCAGCAGCCTGTCAGCGGCCGCCTACAATGAGCAGTTCTTC.

This CDR3 is CASSMTATMNTEAFF. The CDR3 DNA reads TGTGCCAGTAGTATGACAGCCACTATGAACACTGAAGCTTTCTTT. The chain employs TRBV19 and TRBJ1-1; D perhaps matches TRBD1 (5 bases). Looked up from germline, CDR1 is LNHDA and CDR2 is SQIVND (reference sequence). Trimming shortened V by 3 bases and J by 0 bases, and 11 bases separated the two germline ends. CDR3 length: 15 residues. Filled out from reference TRBV19 and TRBJ1-1, the complete variable domain reads DGGITQSPKYLFRKEGQNVTLSCEQNLNHDAMYWYRQDPGQGLRLIYYSQIVNDFQKGDIAEGYSVSREKKESFPLTVTSAQKNPTAFYLCASSMTATMNTEAFFGQGTRLTVV.

This chain connects TRBV5-4 to TRBJ2-3; D possibly corresponds to TRBD1 (5 bases). V lost 7 bases, J lost 2 bases, and 14 bases lay in between. The CDR3 extends over 14 amino acids. Germline assignment: CDR1 SGHNT and CDR2 YYREEE (reference sequence). This CDR3 is CASLEWGLTDTQYF. CDR3 coding DNA: TGTGCCAGCTTAGAGTGGGGCCTCACAGATACGCAGTATTTT. The full variable domain, completed using reference TRBV5-4 and TRBJ2-3, is ETGVTQSPTHLIKTRGQQVTLRCSSQSGHNTVSWYQQALGQGPQFIFQYYREEENGRGNFPPRFSGLQFPNYSSELNVNALELDDSALYLCASLEWGLTDTQYFGPGTRLTVL.

The chain combines TRBV7-6 with TRBJ2-3, with D perhaps matching TRBD2 (7 bases). The germline CDR1 and CDR2 sequences are SGHVS and FNYEAQ. V was cut by 5 bases and J by 4 bases, with 13 bases left in between. CDR3 length: 14 residues. The CDR3 DNA follows: TGTGCCAGCAGCGGGGGGGCTCCTTCAGATACGCAGTATTTT. It translates to CASSGGAPSDTQYF.

On this clone itself: Other nucleotide sequences from this sample produce the same CDR3. In DNA form, the CDR3 reads TGTGCCAGCAGTTACGGGGGCAGGAATTCACCCCTCCACTTT. Translating gives CASSYGGRNSPLHF. This chain joins TRBV6-5 and TRBJ1-6; the D gene is possibly TRBD1 (6 bases). The CDR3 is 14 amino acids. Deletions cut 2 bases from V and 7 bases from J, with 9 bases between. Germline V gene data show CDR1 as MNHEY and CDR2 as SVGAGI.

The rearrangement joins TRBV2 to TRBJ1-1; tentatively, D is TRBD1 (5 bases). V lost 6 bases to trimming and J lost 5 bases, with 10 bases between them. The CDR3 covers 12 residues. Germline CDR1 is SNHLY and CDR2 is FYNNEI. CDR3 amino acids: CASRAGHTEAFF. In DNA form, the CDR3 reads TGTGCCAGCAGGGCAGGGCATACTGAAGCTTTCTTT. Supplemented by reference TRBV2 and TRBJ1-1, the full variable domain reads EPEVTQTPSHQVTQMGQEVILRCVPISNHLYFYWYRQILGQKVEFLVSFYNNEISEKSEIFDDQFSVERPDGSNFTLKIRSTKLEDSAMYFCASRAGHTEAFFGQGTRLTVV.

This clone was detected a few times. Additional DNA sequences in this sample encode the identical CDR3. The chain employs TRBV3-1 (or the pseudogene TRBV3-2) and TRBJ2-4; weak D call: TRBD1 (5 bases). CDR1 and CDR2 from the germline V gene are LGHDT and YNNKEL (reference sequence). V lost 4 bases to trimming and J lost 3 bases, with 19 bases between them. CDR3 length equals 17 residues. The CDR3 reads CASSPRWGGQFKNIQYF. Here the CDR3 DNA reads TGTGCCAGCAGCCCCCGTTGGGGCGGCCAGTTCAAAAACATTCAGTACTTC.

This sequence joins TRBV10-3 and TRBJ2-1, with 9 positions matching TRBD2. CDR3 length: 16 amino acids. Unmatched junction bases numbered 9, after V lost 9 bases and J lost 0 bases. Germline CDR1 is ENHRY and CDR2 is SYGVKD. CDR3 sequence: CAIKLGGGVSYNEQFF. The CDR3 bases are TGTGCCATTAAATTAGGCGGGGGGGTCTCCTACAATGAGCAGTTCTTC.

The genes are TRBV5-5 and TRBJ1-3; 7 bases are a match to TRBD1. CDR3 length: 16 amino acids. Germline V gene sequence: CDR1 SGHKS, CDR2 YYEKEE (reference sequence). V trimming: 4 bases; J trimming: 3 bases; junction bases outside the gene matches: 10. The CDR3 DNA is TGTGCCAGCAGCCCCGCAGGGGGTAGGGTTGGAAACACCATATATTTT. Translated: CASSPAGGRVGNTIYF.

This chain uses TRBV4-1 with TRBJ2-7; D not certain. Germline V gene data show CDR1 as MGHRA and CDR2 as YSYEKL. The CDR3 has 15 residues. The V end was cut by 0 bases, the J end by 0 bases, with 9 bases between. This CDR3 is CASSQDPVRSYEQYF. As DNA, the CDR3 is TGCGCCAGCAGCCAAGATCCCGTCCGCTCCTACGAGCAGTACTTC.

This chain uses TRBV5-4 with TRBJ2-3; maybe TRBD1 (6 bases). Germline assignment: CDR1 SGHNT and CDR2 YYREEE (reference sequence). This CDR3 region has 16 residues. The V gene lost 0 bases and the J gene lost 2 bases, with 13 bases spanning the gap. The CDR3 region has the DNA TGTGCCAGCAGCTTGGTGCAGGGGCACAACACAGATACGCAGTATTTT. It encodes CASSLVQGHNTDTQYF.